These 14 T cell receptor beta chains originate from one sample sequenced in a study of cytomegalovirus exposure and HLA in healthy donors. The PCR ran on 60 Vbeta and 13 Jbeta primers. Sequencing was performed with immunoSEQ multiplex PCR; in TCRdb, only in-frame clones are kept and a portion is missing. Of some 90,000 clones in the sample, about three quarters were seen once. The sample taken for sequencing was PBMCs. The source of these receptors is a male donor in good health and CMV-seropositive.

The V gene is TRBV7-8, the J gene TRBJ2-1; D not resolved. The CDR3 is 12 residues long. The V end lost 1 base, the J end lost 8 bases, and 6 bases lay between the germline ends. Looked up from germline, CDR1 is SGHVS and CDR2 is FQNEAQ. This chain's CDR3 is CASSLELYEQFF. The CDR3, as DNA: TGTGCCAGCAGCTTAGAGCTTTATGAGCAGTTCTTC.

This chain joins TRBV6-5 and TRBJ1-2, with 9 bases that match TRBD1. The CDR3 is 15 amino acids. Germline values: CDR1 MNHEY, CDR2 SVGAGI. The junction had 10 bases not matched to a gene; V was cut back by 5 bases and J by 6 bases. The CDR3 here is CASSSSGTGLDGYTF. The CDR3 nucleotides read TGTGCCAGCAGTAGTTCCGGGACAGGGCTCGATGGCTACACCTTC.

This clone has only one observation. This chain's CDR3 is CASSPFNPGENIQYF. As DNA, the CDR3 is TGTGCCAGTAGCCCTTTTAACCCGGGAGAAAACATTCAGTACTTC. This chain links TRBV19 with TRBJ2-4; D might be TRBD2 (6 bases). The V gene lost 6 bases and the J gene lost 5 bases, with 17 bases spanning the gap. Per germline, CDR1 LNHDA and CDR2 SQIVND (reference sequence). The CDR3 consists of 15 residues.

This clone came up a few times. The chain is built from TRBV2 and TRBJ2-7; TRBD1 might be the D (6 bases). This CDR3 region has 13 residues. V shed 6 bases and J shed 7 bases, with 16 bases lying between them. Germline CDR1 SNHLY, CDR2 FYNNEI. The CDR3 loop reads CASSPTGYGEQYF. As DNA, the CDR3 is TGTGCCAGCAGCCCCACAGGGTACGGAGAGCAGTACTTC.

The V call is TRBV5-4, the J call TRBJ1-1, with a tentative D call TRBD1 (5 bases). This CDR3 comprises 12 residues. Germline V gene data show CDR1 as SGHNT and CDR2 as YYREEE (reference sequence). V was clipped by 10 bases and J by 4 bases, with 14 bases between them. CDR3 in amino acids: CAWRSGGTEAFF. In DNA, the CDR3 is TGTGCCTGGAGGTCGGGGGGCACTGAAGCTTTCTTT.

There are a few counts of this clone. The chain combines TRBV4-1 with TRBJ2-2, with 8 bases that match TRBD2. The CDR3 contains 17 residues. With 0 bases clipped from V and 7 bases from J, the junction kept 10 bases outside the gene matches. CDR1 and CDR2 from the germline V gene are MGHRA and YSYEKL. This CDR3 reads CASSQERGGQWGGELFF. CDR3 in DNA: TGCGCCAGCAGCCAAGAACGGGGGGGCCAATGGGGCGGGGAGCTGTTTTTT.

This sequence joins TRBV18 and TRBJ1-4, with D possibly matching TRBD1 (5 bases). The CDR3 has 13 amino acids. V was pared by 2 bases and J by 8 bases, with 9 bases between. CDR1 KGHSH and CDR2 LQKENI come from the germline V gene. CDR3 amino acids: CASSPGGMEKLFF. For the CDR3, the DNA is TGTGCCAGCTCACCAGGGGGGATGGAAAAACTGTTTTTT.

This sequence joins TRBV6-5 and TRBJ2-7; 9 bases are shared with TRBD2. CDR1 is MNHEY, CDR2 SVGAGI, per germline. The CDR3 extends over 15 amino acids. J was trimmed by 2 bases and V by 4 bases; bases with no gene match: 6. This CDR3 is CASSFGAGGAYEQYF. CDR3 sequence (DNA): TGTGCCAGCAGTTTCGGAGCGGGGGGCGCCTACGAGCAGTACTTC.

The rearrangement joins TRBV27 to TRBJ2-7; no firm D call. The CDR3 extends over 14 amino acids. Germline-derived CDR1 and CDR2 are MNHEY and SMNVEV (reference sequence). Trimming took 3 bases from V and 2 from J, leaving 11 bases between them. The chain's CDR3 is CASSFLPTAYEQYF. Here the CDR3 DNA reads TGTGCCAGCAGTTTCCTCCCCACGGCCTACGAGCAGTACTTC.

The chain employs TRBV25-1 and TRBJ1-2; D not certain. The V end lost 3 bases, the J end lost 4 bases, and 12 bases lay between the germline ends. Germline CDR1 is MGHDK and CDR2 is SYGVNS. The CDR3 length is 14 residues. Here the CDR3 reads CASSEYGVGYGYTF. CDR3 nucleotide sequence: TGTGCCAGCAGTGAGTACGGGGTCGGCTATGGCTACACCTTC.

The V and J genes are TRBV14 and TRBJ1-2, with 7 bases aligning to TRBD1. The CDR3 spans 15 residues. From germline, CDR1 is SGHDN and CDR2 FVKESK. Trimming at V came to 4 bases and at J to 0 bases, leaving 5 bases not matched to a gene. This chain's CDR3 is CASSPGQIPNYGYTF. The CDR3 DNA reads TGTGCCAGCAGCCCGGGACAGATCCCTAACTATGGCTACACCTTC.

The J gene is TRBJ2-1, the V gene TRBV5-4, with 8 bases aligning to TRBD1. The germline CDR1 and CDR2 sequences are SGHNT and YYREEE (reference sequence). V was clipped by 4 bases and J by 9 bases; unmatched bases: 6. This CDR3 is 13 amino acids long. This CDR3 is CASSPTGGVEQFF. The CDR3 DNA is TGTGCCAGCAGCCCCACAGGGGGTGTTGAGCAGTTCTTC.

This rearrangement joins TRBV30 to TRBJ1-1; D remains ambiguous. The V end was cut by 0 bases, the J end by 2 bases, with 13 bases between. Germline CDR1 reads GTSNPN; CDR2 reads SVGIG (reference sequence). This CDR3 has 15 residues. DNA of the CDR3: TGTGCCTGGAGTGTTACTAAAGGATTAAACACTGAAGCTTTCTTT. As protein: CAWSVTKGLNTEAFF.

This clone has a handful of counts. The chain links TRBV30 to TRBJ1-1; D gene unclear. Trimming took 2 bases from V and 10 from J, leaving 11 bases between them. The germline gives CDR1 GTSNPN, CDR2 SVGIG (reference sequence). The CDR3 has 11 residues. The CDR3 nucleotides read TGTGCCTGGAGTACCTCCGAGGGAGCTTTCTTT. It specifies CAWSTSEGAFF.